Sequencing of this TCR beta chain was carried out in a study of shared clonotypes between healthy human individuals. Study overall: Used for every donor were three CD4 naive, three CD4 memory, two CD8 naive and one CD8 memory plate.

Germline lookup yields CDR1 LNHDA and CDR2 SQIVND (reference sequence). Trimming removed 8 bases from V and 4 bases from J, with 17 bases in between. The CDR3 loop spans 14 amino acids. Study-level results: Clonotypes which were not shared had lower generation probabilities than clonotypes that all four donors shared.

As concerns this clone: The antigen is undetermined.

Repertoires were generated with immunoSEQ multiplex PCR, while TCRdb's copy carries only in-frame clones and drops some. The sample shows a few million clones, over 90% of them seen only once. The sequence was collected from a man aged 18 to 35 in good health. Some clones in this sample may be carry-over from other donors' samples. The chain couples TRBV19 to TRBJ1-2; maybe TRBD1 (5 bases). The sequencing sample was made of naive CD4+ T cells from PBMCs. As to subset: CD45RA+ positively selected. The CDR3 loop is CASAVRGAGYGYTF. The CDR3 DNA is TGTGCCAGTGCTGTGAGGGGAGCAGGCTATGGCTACACCTTC.